Listed here is a single TCR beta chain. The antigen is undetermined. Germline V lookup: CDR1 GTSNPN, CDR2 SVGIG (reference sequence). Trimming cost V 5 bases and J 6 bases, with 7 bases left between them. CDR3 length: 10 amino acids. This entry comes from a study of T cell responses to AZD1222 COVID-19 vaccine. Study-level points and caveats: Baseline seropositivity characterized only six AZD1222 recipients.

The protocol was immunoSEQ multiplex PCR, while the TCRdb copy is restricted to in-frame clones and leaves out a portion. The table lists under 150,000 clones, almost 95% of them singletons. Sample: peripheral blood, taken 28 days after the second AZD1222 dose. The receptor was isolated from an adult who received the AZD1222 COVID-19 vaccine. The rearrangement joins TRBV30 to TRBJ2-5; D remains ambiguous. CDR3 in amino acids: CAWGEQTQYF. In DNA, the CDR3 is TGTGCCTGGGGCGAGCAGACCCAGTACTTC.